This TCR beta chain was identified in a study of T cells expressing NK-cell markers (TCRdb year 2020). A note on the overall study: TCR beta-chain repertoires were profiled in sorted CD3+CD56+NKG2C+, CD3+CD56+NKG2C- and CD3+CD56-NKG2C+ T-cell subsets from about 8 donors. Among the eight sequenced donors, seven were HCMV-seropositive and one was HCMV-seronegative. Sequencing of the libraries produced 2 x 150 bp reads on Illumina HiSeq 2000/2500, MiSeq or NextSeq. The study sequenced eight donors, all healthy volunteers chosen at random: three men and five women. Paper-wide results and their limitations: It remained unclear whether the expanded NKG2C-expressing T cell clones were specific for HCMV antigens. For several donors, the dominant CD3+CD56+NKG2C+ clonotypes were among the top 10 CD8+ clonotypes and accounted for about 1.0-7.0% of CD8+ T cells. Those dominant clonotypes were again the most abundant among CD3+CD56-NKG2C+ cells in four donors, at roughly 25-60.1%.

Concerning this clonotype itself: The target of this receptor is not known.

A commercial ELISA kit detecting HCMV-specific IgG in serum was used to determine HCMV serostatus. Ficoll density gradient centrifugation was used to isolate peripheral blood mononuclear cells from blood. TCRdb shows the sequencer as Illumina HiSeq 2000. TCR beta cDNA libraries were made by 5'RACE template switching that added a universal primer site and unique molecular identifiers. cDNA synthesis was primed from the TCR beta constant segment, followed by two successive PCR amplification steps. In the original analysis: MIGEC handled demultiplexing of the reads and grouping by UMI, while MiTCR was used to assemble and quantify clonotypes. To exclude erroneous sequences, only TCR cDNA sequences supported by at least two reads were retained. Downstream repertoire analysis used the tcR package, and clonotypes were matched across fractions by CDR3 nucleotide sequence plus V segment. VDJmatch was used to annotate antigen specificity against VDJdb, with one amino acid substitution in CDR3 permitted. TCRdb reprocessed the reads and provides one entry for every CDR3 protein sequence; no DNA is given. What appears here as the V and J calls and clone size reflects TCRdb's work, not the paper's. In this sample's table one finds 25,000 to 35,000 distinct CDR3 sequences. About 55% of the sample belongs to the ten largest clones.

From the cysteine up to the phenylalanine, the CDR3 has a length of 14 residues. DNA was not recorded. The CDR1 and CDR2 encoded by the germline V gene are MNHNS and SASEGT. Sequenced material: blood T cells: a sorted CD56 or NKG2C T cell subset, CD4+ or CD8+ T cells, or bulk PBMC T cells (not recorded which). The rearrangement combines TRBV6-1 with TRBJ2-1; TCRdb reports TRBD2, a call that lacks DNA to check it against. The receptor comes from a woman aged 18 to 75 in good health. This receptor has the CDR3 CASSPEGEVSEQFF.